The clone carrying this TCR beta chain was detected many times. This record comes from a study of neurological immune-mediated disorders. CDR1 MNHEY and CDR2 SVGEGT come from the germline V gene. This CDR3 comprises 12 residues. J was trimmed by 7 bases and V by 10 bases; bases with no gene match: 8. Each CDR3 protein is one row after TCRdb ran MiXCR on the 5' RACE reads. The sample has tens of thousands of distinct CDR3 sequences; over 3.5% are singletons. Sequenced material: CD4+ T cells from blood. This receptor was obtained from a middle-aged woman with multiple sclerosis. This chain connects TRBV6-2 or TRBV6-3 to TRBJ2-7; 9 bases are shared with TRBD1. CDR3 residues: CATQQGAREQYF. As DNA, the CDR3 is TGTGCCACACAACAGGGGGCAAGGGAGCAGTACTTC.